The 22 T cell receptor beta chains listed next were all sequenced from one sample in a study of cytomegalovirus exposure and HLA in healthy donors listed by TCRdb under 2017. Receptor libraries were prepared by the immunoSEQ multiplex PCR assay. For the multiplex PCR, a mixture combining 60 forward primers for TCR Vbeta segments and 13 reverse primers for TCR Jbeta segments was used. TCRdb's version of the immuneACCESS table is confined to in-frame rearrangements and falls short of the full clone set. An unresolved V gene accounts for under half of the shortfall where checked; the remainder is of unknown origin. Counted in this sample were roughly 130,000 clones; about 73% of them appeared once. About 2.1% of the sample comes from the top ten. Sequenced material: PBMCs. These receptors originate from a woman aged 40 to 50 in good health and CMV-seropositive.

V usage is TRBV19 and J usage is TRBJ1-1; D is perhaps TRBD1 (6 bases). The CDR3 contains 14 residues. The V gene lost 7 bases and the J gene lost 1 base, with 13 bases spanning the gap. In germline, CDR1 is LNHDA, CDR2 SQIVND (reference sequence). The CDR3, as DNA: TGTGCCAGTAACAGGGAAAGGACGAACACTGAAGCTTTCTTT. Protein: CASNRERTNTEAFF.

This clone appeared a single time. The chain couples TRBV6-1 to TRBJ2-1, with 9 positions matching TRBD2. With V trimmed by 0 bases and J by 7 bases, 4 bases remained unmatched. The CDR3 has 15 residues. CDR1 and CDR2 (germline): MNHNS, SASEGT. For the CDR3, the DNA is TGTGCCAGCAGTGAAGCGGCGGGAGGGCTGAATGAGCAGTTCTTC. The encoded protein is CASSEAAGGLNEQFF.

The chain couples TRBV2 to TRBJ1-1; 7 nucleotides match TRBD1. The ends lost 8 bases at V and 2 bases at J; junction bases unmatched: 8. The CDR3 spans 14 residues. Germline assignment: CDR1 SNHLY and CDR2 FYNNEI. The CDR3 coding sequence is TGTGCCAGCCGGCTGAGACAGGGTAACACTGAAGCTTTCTTT. Protein: CASRLRQGNTEAFF. The whole variable domain, filled in from reference TRBV2 and TRBJ1-1, reads EPEVTQTPSHQVTQMGQEVILRCVPISNHLYFYWYRQILGQKVEFLVSFYNNEISEKSEIFDDQFSVERPDGSNFTLKIRSTKLEDSAMYFCASRLRQGNTEAFFGQGTRLTVV.

CDR3 DNA: TGTGCCAGCAGCTTAGTCGCTTTGACAGGGTGGAACACTGAAGCTTTCTTT. It specifies CASSLVALTGWNTEAFF. The chain uses TRBV7-2 and TRBJ1-1, with 7 bases that match TRBD1. The V and J ends lost 1 base and 1 base, in that order; junction bases with no gene match: 9. Germline V CDR1 and CDR2: SGHTA, FQGNSA. CDR3 size: 17 residues.

A few counts support this clone. The rearrangement links TRBV5-1 to TRBJ2-3, with 10 bases identical to TRBD2. Germline CDR1 reads SGHRS; CDR2 reads YFSETQ. The CDR3 consists of 16 residues. Trimming at V came to 3 bases and at J to 3 bases, leaving 7 bases not matched to a gene. CDR3 bases: TGCGCCAGCAGCTCAAGGCTAGCGGGAGTAACAGATACGCAGTATTTT. Protein: CASSSRLAGVTDTQYF. The variable domain in full, completed from reference TRBV5-1 and TRBJ2-3, reads KAGVTQTPRYLIKTRGQQVTLSCSPISGHRSVSWYQQTPGQGLQFLFEYFSETQRNKGNFPGRFSGRQFSNSRSEMNVSTLELGDSALYLCASSSRLAGVTDTQYFGPGTRLTVL.

This clone was detected a few times. V is TRBV20-1 and J is TRBJ1-1; D unresolved. The germline CDR1 and CDR2 sequences are DFQATT and SNEGSKA (reference sequence). V was pared by 2 bases and J by 8 bases, with 9 bases between. The CDR3 consists of 11 residues. The CDR3 DNA reads TGCAGTGCTAGAAGAGGTAGGGAAGCTTTCTTT. Encoded protein: CSARRGREAFF.

V usage is TRBV5-4 and J usage is TRBJ1-6, with 8 bases aligning to TRBD1. V trimming: 4 bases; J trimming: 5 bases; junction bases outside the gene matches: 5. CDR1 is SGHNT, CDR2 YYREEE, per germline (reference sequence). This CDR3 is 15 amino acids long. CDR3 loop: CASSADRADNSPLHF. The CDR3 coding sequence is TGTGCCAGCAGCGCGGACAGGGCGGATAATTCACCCCTCCACTTT.

The chain couples TRBV11-2 to TRBJ1-1; maybe TRBD1 (5 bases). CDR3 size: 12 residues. Germline lookup yields CDR1 SGHAT and CDR2 FQNNGV. Trimming stripped 1 base from V and 6 bases from J, with 6 bases between. The CDR3 sequence is CASSLVGAEAFF. CDR3 DNA: TGTGCCAGCAGCTTAGTAGGGGCTGAAGCTTTCTTT.

This clone was seen a handful of times. The V call is TRBV28, the J call TRBJ2-1; 14 bases are shared with TRBD2. In germline, CDR1 is MDHEN, CDR2 SYDVKM. The CDR3 is 17 amino acids. V lost 6 bases, J lost 5 bases, and 9 bases stayed unmatched. CDR3 sequence reads: CASRVGTSGRKNNEQFF. CDR3 coding DNA: TGTGCCAGCAGGGTCGGGACTAGCGGGAGAAAGAACAATGAGCAGTTCTTC. The full variable domain, rest sourced from reference TRBV28 and TRBJ2-1, is DVKVTQSSRYLVKRTGEKVFLECVQDMDHENMFWYRQDPGLGLRLIYFSYDVKMKEKGDIPEGYSVSREKKERFSLILESASTNQTSMYLCASRVGTSGRKNNEQFFGPGTRLTVL.

V gene TRBV18 combines with J gene TRBJ2-1, with 9 bases fitting TRBD2. CDR3 length: 18 residues. V dropped 3 bases and J dropped 6; count of bases not matched to a gene: 15. CDR1 and CDR2 from the germline V gene are KGHSH and LQKENI. In DNA form, the CDR3 reads TGTGCCAGCTCACCCCCCGGGGTTGCGGGGGGGCCCCTCAATGAGCAGTTCTTC. Translated, it gives CASSPPGVAGGPLNEQFF. The variable domain in full, completed from reference TRBV18 and TRBJ2-1, reads NAGVMQNPRHLVRRRGQEARLRCSPMKGHSHVYWYRQLPEEGLKFMVYLQKENIIDESGMPKERFSAEFPKEGPSILRIQQVVRGDSAAYFCASSPPGVAGGPLNEQFFGPGTRLTVL.

This chain uses TRBV28 with TRBJ2-6, with 9 bases aligning to TRBD1. V shed 1 base, J shed 1 base, and the junction held 11 bases outside the gene matches. The CDR3 is 20 amino acids. Germline lookup yields CDR1 MDHEN and CDR2 SYDVKM. CDR3 loop: CASSLSRWGQGSSGANVLTF. The CDR3, as DNA: TGTGCCAGCAGTTTATCGCGTTGGGGACAGGGTTCTTCTGGGGCCAACGTCCTGACTTTC. Full variable domain (rest looked up from reference TRBV28 and TRBJ2-6): DVKVTQSSRYLVKRTGEKVFLECVQDMDHENMFWYRQDPGLGLRLIYFSYDVKMKEKGDIPEGYSVSREKKERFSLILESASTNQTSMYLCASSLSRWGQGSSGANVLTFGAGSRLTVL.

As regards this clone: The conserved closing phenylalanine or tryptophan is absent in this CDR3, likely reflecting a read error. The limits of the CDR3 on the DNA are not certain, so only TCRdb's listed CDR3 is given. V is TRBV12-2 and J is TRBJ1-1; the listed D gene, TRBD1, was not tested against the DNA. TRBV12-2 is classified as a pseudogene. The CDR3 numbers 16 amino acids, ends counted. The CDR3 loop is CASRLNPGQLNTEAFS.

The J gene is TRBJ2-7, the V gene TRBV6-1; D not certain. Trimming removed 2 bases from V and 3 bases from J, with 11 bases in between. The CDR3 runs to 14 residues. Per germline, CDR1 MNHNS and CDR2 SASEGT. The CDR3 sequence is CASSESGTIYEQYF. The CDR3 nucleotides read TGTGCCAGCAGTGAATCGGGTACGATCTACGAGCAGTACTTC.

This chain joins TRBV7-2 and TRBJ2-5; 7 positions match TRBD2. J lost 3 bases, V lost 3 bases, and 7 bases had no gene match. Per the germline V gene, CDR1 is SGHTA and CDR2 is FQGNSA. CDR3 length equals 15 residues. CDR3 sequence: CASSLVGGQKETQYF. The CDR3 coding sequence is TGTGCCAGCAGCTTGGTGGGAGGGCAGAAAGAGACCCAGTACTTC.

The chain links TRBV30 to TRBJ2-3; maybe TRBD1 (8 bases). The germline V and J ends were trimmed by 0 bases and 6 bases, with 19 bases remaining between them. Germline lookup yields CDR1 GTSNPN and CDR2 SVGIG (reference sequence). CDR3 length: 16 amino acids. CDR3 nucleotides: TGTGCCTGGAGTGTAGAAGAACAGGGGGGGATCGATACGCAGTATTTT. Amino acid sequence: CAWSVEEQGGIDTQYF.

V and J are TRBV6-5 and TRBJ2-7; a weak D match, TRBD2 (6 bases). Trimming pared 0 bases from V and 1 base from J, leaving 13 bases between. This CDR3 spans 16 amino acids. Germline V gene sequence: CDR1 MNHEY, CDR2 SVGAGI. Here the CDR3 reads CASSYSGGSISYEQYF. The CDR3 bases are TGTGCCAGCAGTTACTCAGGAGGGAGCATATCCTACGAGCAGTACTTC.

To note about this clone: A far larger clone is one base from this, pointing to a likely read error. Other DNA sequences in this sample translate to the same CDR3. The CDR3 coding sequence is TGTGCTAGCAGCACCGGGAGTGAGCAGTACTTC. Translating gives CASSTGSEQYF. The chain joins TRBV7-6 to TRBJ2-7; D possibly corresponds to TRBD2 (6 bases). Germline V lookup: CDR1 SGHVS, CDR2 FNYEAQ. The CDR3 runs 11 residues.

The V call is TRBV7-9, the J call TRBJ2-3; TRBD1 matches 7 bases. This CDR3 contains 16 residues. Unmatched junction bases numbered 9, after V lost 6 bases and J lost 0 bases. Germline CDR1 and CDR2: SEHNR and FQNEAQ (reference sequence). CDR3 in amino acids: CASRLPRDSSTDTQYF. The CDR3 DNA follows: TGTGCCAGCAGACTCCCTCGGGACAGCAGCACAGATACGCAGTATTTT. Together with reference TRBV7-9 and TRBJ2-3, the CDR3 gives the full variable domain: DTGVSQNPRHKITKRGQNVTFRCDPISEHNRLYWYRQTLGQGPEFLTYFQNEAQLEKSRLLSDRFSAERPKGSFSTLEIQRTEQGDSAMYLCASRLPRDSSTDTQYFGPGTRLTVL.

This clone was picked up a small number of times. The chain joins TRBV19 to TRBJ1-3; 8 bases are shared with TRBD1. Germline V lookup: CDR1 LNHDA, CDR2 SQIVND (reference sequence). This CDR3 has 17 amino acids. Trimming cost V 6 bases and J 2 bases; bases outside gene matches: 12. The CDR3 protein is CASSPGQGAGAGNTIYF. Here the CDR3 DNA reads TGTGCCAGTAGCCCTGGGCAGGGGGCTGGGGCTGGAAACACCATATATTTT.

V and J are TRBV30 and TRBJ1-1; D unresolved. CDR1 is GTSNPN, CDR2 SVGIG, per germline (reference sequence). This CDR3 has 13 amino acids. V lost 5 bases, J lost 9 bases, and 19 bases lay in between. CDR3 nucleotides: TGTGCCTGGCGTTATACGGGAACCGGTCAAGCTTTCTTT. This encodes CAWRYTGTGQAFF.

CDR3 sequence: CSVGHTLASKQYF. The CDR3 DNA follows: TGCAGCGTTGGGCACACCCTGGCCTCCAAGCAGTACTTC. The chain links TRBV29-1 to TRBJ2-7; no clear D gene. Trimming removed 4 bases at V and 8 bases at J, with 18 bases between. This CDR3 has 13 residues. Germline V gives CDR1 SQVTM, CDR2 ANQGSEA.

This clone was seen only a few times. This sequence joins TRBV30 and TRBJ1-1, with TRBD1 matching 7 bases. The ends lost 2 bases at V and 7 bases at J; junction bases unmatched: 7. CDR1 and CDR2 from the germline V gene are GTSNPN and SVGIG (reference sequence). The CDR3 extends over 13 amino acids. This chain's CDR3 is CAWSNRGGSEAFF. In DNA form, the CDR3 reads TGTGCCTGGAGTAACAGGGGCGGCAGTGAAGCTTTCTTT. The complete variable domain, with remaining parts taken from reference TRBV30 and TRBJ1-1, reads SQTIHQWPATLVQPVGSPLSLECTVEGTSNPNLYWYRQAAGRGLQLLFYSVGIGQISSEVPQNLSASRPQDRQFILSSKKLLLSDSGFYLCAWSNRGGSEAFFGQGTRLTVV.